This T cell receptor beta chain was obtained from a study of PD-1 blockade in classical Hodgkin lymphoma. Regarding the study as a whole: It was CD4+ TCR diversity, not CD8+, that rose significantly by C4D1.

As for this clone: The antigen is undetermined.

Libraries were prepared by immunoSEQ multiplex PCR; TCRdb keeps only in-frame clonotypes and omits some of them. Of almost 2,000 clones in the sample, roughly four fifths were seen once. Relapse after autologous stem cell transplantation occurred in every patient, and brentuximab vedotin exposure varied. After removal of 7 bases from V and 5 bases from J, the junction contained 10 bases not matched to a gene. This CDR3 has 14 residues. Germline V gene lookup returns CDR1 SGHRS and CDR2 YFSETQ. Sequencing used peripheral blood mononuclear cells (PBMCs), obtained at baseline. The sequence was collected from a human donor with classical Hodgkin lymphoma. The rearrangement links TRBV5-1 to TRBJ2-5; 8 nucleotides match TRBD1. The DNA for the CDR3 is TGCGCCAGCCGCCCAGGGGGCCGCGTCGAGACCCAGTACTTC. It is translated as CASRPGGRVETQYF.